These T cell receptor beta chains were read from a single sample in a study of response to subunit inactivated influenza vaccine. Each CDR3 protein gets one entry after TCRdb re-called the RT-PCR reads with MiXCR. The sample lists about 540,000 distinct CDR3 sequences; approximately 20% were seen once. These sequences were also reported in another study, on T cells expressing NK-cell markers.

Specimen: CD4+ T cells sorted from PBMCs, collected less than 13 days after vaccination. The receptors shown here come from a middle-aged man who received an inactivated influenza vaccine. Both conserved end residues are part of each CDR3. D genes are given only for firm matches. Size is stated for part of the rows, as once, few or many counts, or as a class when the clone is expanded.

d_call clone_size j_call v_call cdr3_length cdr3_aa cdr3_nt
. . TRBJ2-6 TRBV7-6 14 CASSPMPGANVLTF TGTGCCAGCAGCCCAATGCCCGGGGCCAACGTCCTGACTTTC
. . TRBJ2-7 TRBV12-3/TRBV12-4 15 CASSWADSAFAEQYF TGTGCCAGCAGTTGGGCGGACTCTGCGTTCGCCGAGCAGTACTTC
TRBD2 . TRBJ2-7 TRBV3-1 16 CASSQDRGLAGRGQYF TGTGCCAGCAGCCAAGATCGAGGACTAGCGGGACGGGGGCAGTACTTC
. . TRBJ2-7 TRBV11-2 13 CASSLVTNYEQYF TGTGCCAGCAGCTTAGTCACTAATTACGAGCAGTACTTC
. few TRBJ2-7 TRBV7-9 14 CASSFGRFSYEQYF TGTGCCAGCAGCTTCGGACGGTTCTCCTACGAGCAGTACTTC
TRBD1 . TRBJ2-7 TRBV18 14 CASAGQGSSFEQYF TGTGCCAGTGCGGGACAGGGGAGTTCTTTCGAGCAGTACTTC
TRBD1 . TRBJ2-1 TRBV7-9 13 CASIPIQGNEQFF TGTGCCAGCATCCCTATACAGGGGAATGAGCAGTTCTTC
. . TRBJ2-1 TRBV12-3/TRBV12-4 13 CASTKRSVSEQFF TGTGCCAGCACCAAACGGTCAGTTAGTGAGCAGTTCTTC
. few TRBJ2-4 TRBV21-1 22 CASSKALRGDRGPSRAKNIQYF TGTGCCAGCAGCAAAGCGCTTCGTGGTGACAGGGGTCCCTCCAGGGCCAAAAACATTCAGTACTTC
TRBD2 few TRBJ2-1 TRBV28 16 CASILGGLAGGNEQFF TGTGCCAGCATCCTAGGAGGGCTAGCGGGAGGGAATGAGCAGTTCTTC
. . TRBJ1-1 TRBV20-1 11 CSPGDGTEAFF TGCAGTCCTGGCGATGGCACTGAAGCTTTCTTT
TRBD2 . TRBJ2-2 TRBV20-1 18 CSARIPGLAGAVYGELFF TGCAGTGCTAGAATACCGGGACTAGCGGGAGCAGTGTACGGGGAGCTGTTTTTT
TRBD1 few TRBJ1-4 TRBV20-1 13 CSAIGTVNEKLFF TGCAGTGCCATCGGGACAGTTAATGAAAAACTGTTTTTT
. few TRBJ1-5 TRBV24-1 14 CATSDQYSNQPQHF TGTGCCACCAGTGACCAGTATAGCAATCAGCCCCAGCATTTT
. . TRBJ2-3 TRBV7-6 18 CASSLDDLGSTPTDTQYF TGTGCCAGCAGCTTAGATGATCTCGGAAGTACTCCCACAGATACGCAGTATTTT
. . TRBJ1-2 TRBV20-1 13 CSARESRGYGYTF TGCAGTGCGCGGGAATCCCGGGGCTATGGCTACACCTTC
. . TRBJ2-7 TRBV28 14 CASSPGTFANEQYF TGTGCCAGCAGTCCCGGGACTTTCGCTAACGAGCAGTACTTC
. few TRBJ2-3 TRBV5-1 14 CASRPTVDTDTQYF TGCGCCAGCAGGCCAACGGTTGACACAGATACGCAGTATTTT
TRBD2 once TRBJ2-2 TRBV6-6 13 CAGSGLRTGELFF TGTGCCGGTAGCGGGTTACGAACCGGGGAGCTGTTTTTT
. . TRBJ2-7 TRBV7-2 13 CASSPVGPYEQYF TGTGCCAGCAGCCCTGTCGGGCCCTACGAGCAGTACTTC
TRBD1 few TRBJ1-1 TRBV4-2 15 CASSHLGQLNTEAFF TGTGCCAGCAGCCATTTGGGACAGCTGAACACTGAAGCTTTCTTT
TRBD1 few TRBJ1-5 TRBV3-1 17 CASSQGQGGRGNQPQHF TGTGCCAGCAGCCAGGGGCAAGGGGGCAGGGGCAATCAGCCCCAGCATTTT
TRBD1 few TRBJ2-7 TRBV15 14 CATSRRDRSYEQYF TGTGCCACCAGCAGAAGGGACAGGTCCTACGAGCAGTACTTC
. few TRBJ2-2 TRBV11-2 16 CASSLSQGMNTGELFF TGTGCCAGCAGCTTAAGTCAGGGAATGAACACCGGGGAGCTGTTTTTT
TRBD1 . TRBJ1-1 TRBV5-1 17 CASSLDGRGPLNTEAFF TGCGCCAGCAGCTTGGATGGCAGGGGGCCCTTGAACACTGAAGCTTTCTTT
TRBD2 . TRBJ2-4 TRBV3-1 20 CASSQNPGLAGGPAKNIQYF TGTGCCAGCAGCCAGAATCCGGGACTAGCGGGGGGTCCAGCCAAAAACATTCAGTACTTC
. few TRBJ2-3 TRBV20-1 15 CSARDSGVFTDTQYF TGCAGTGCTAGAGATAGTGGGGTTTTCACAGATACGCAGTATTTT
. . TRBJ1-5 TRBV4-2 16 CASSHGVREINQPQHF TGTGCCAGCAGTCATGGCGTTCGGGAGATCAATCAGCCCCAGCATTTT
TRBD1 . TRBJ2-5 TRBV7-9 13 CASSFSQGWTQYF TGTGCCAGCAGCTTCTCACAGGGGTGGACCCAGTACTTC
. . TRBJ2-5 TRBV2 13 CASSADSRRTQYF TGTGCCAGCAGTGCAGACAGCCGCAGGACCCAGTACTTC
. once TRBJ2-5 TRBV11-2 14 CASSLRGSRETQYF TGTGCCAGCAGCTTAAGGGGAAGCCGAGAGACCCAGTACTTC
TRBD2 few TRBJ2-7 TRBV27 15 CASNPAGTSIYEQYF TGTGCCAGCAATCCGGCGGGGACTAGCATCTACGAGCAGTACTTC
TRBD1 . TRBJ2-7 TRBV20-1 13 CSAGQGNSYEQYF TGCAGTGCTGGACAGGGAAACTCCTACGAGCAGTACTTC